This T cell receptor beta chain was identified during a study of control samples from healthy donors and cancer patients. This table comes from immunoSEQ multiplex PCR, and its TCRdb copy is limited to in-frame clones, with some not included. The table has 170,000 or so clones, under 95% seen once; the top ten hold approximately 1.5%. Input material: blood. The clonotype was recovered from a woman aged 18-29 years in good health.

The CDR3 DNA reads as TGTGCCAGCTCACCCCGTACAAACACCGGGGAGCTGTTTTTT. Encoded protein: CASSPRTNTGELFF. The chain uses TRBV18 and TRBJ2-2; unclear D gene. CDR1 and CDR2 from the germline V gene are KGHSH and LQKENI. V lost 3 bases and J lost 2, with 7 bases in between. The CDR3 covers 14 residues.